These 5 T cell receptor beta chains share one sample of origin, sequenced in a study of CD8+CD57+ T cells in acquired aplastic anemia. Both TCR beta VDJ combination and CDR3 sequence profiling were carried out. Genomic DNA was the template for this profiling. TCRdb passed the reads through MiXCR, listing each CDR3 protein once. The sample holds about 180,000 distinct CDR3 sequences, 40% to 50% seen once. The sample was sorted CD4+, CD8+, or CD8+CD57+ T cells (not recorded which) from PBMCs. The receptors come from a human donor in good health.

This clonotype was picked up many times. The CDR3 region has the DNA TGTGCCAGCAGCATACAAAGCTCCTACGAGCAGTACTTC. This gives the protein CASSIQSSYEQYF. The chain couples TRBV7-9 to TRBJ2-7; D is unresolved. CDR3 length: 13 residues. Germline assignment: CDR1 SEHNR and CDR2 FQNEAQ (reference sequence). Trimming took 5 bases from V and 0 from J, leaving 8 bases between them.

The chain uses TRBV2 and TRBJ2-7, with 7 bases matching TRBD2. The CDR3 covers 13 residues. Germline assignment: CDR1 SNHLY and CDR2 FYNNEI. The J segment lost 3 bases and the V segment lost 4 bases, leaving 3 bases of the junction unmatched. The CDR3 region is CASSAGRSYEQYF. The CDR3 nucleotides read TGTGCCAGCAGTGCCGGGAGGAGCTACGAGCAGTACTTC. Full variable domain (rest looked up from reference TRBV2 and TRBJ2-7): EPEVTQTPSHQVTQMGQEVILRCVPISNHLYFYWYRQILGQKVEFLVSFYNNEISEKSEIFDDQFSVERPDGSNFTLKIRSTKLEDSAMYFCASSAGRSYEQYFGPGTRLTVT.

This clonotype came up many times. This chain connects TRBV6-1 to TRBJ1-5; D perhaps matches TRBD1 (5 bases). The germline V gene has CDR1 MNHNS and CDR2 SASEGT. Between the trimmed V and J ends, which lost 2 bases and 7 bases, there was a span of 9 bases. The CDR3 is 13 residues long. CDR3 in DNA: TGTGCCAGCAGTGAACGGGGGAGGCAGCCCCAGCATTTT. This codes for CASSERGRQPQHF.

This chain joins TRBV27 and TRBJ1-5; no clear D. V shed 2 bases and J shed 5 bases, with 10 bases lying between them. The CDR3 has 14 residues. Germline CDR1 reads MNHEY; CDR2 reads SMNVEV (reference sequence). The CDR3 spells CASSLSGRDQPQHF. The DNA for the CDR3 is TGTGCCAGCAGTTTAAGTGGGAGAGATCAGCCCCAGCATTTT.

The genes are TRBV4-1 and TRBJ2-5; D is possibly TRBD1 or TRBD2 (5 bases each). The CDR3 runs 17 residues. V was shortened by 1 base and J by 2 bases, with 17 bases between the two germline ends. The germline gives CDR1 MGHRA, CDR2 YSYEKL. Here the CDR3 DNA reads TGCGCCAGCAGCCAAGTTAAGGGGTCGGGAAGGCAAGAGACCCAGTACTTC. It encodes CASSQVKGSGRQETQYF.